This TCR beta chain was obtained from a study of blood T cell repertoires in COVID-19. Overall study: Nucleic acid was either cDNA or gDNA, and it came from T cells, B-cell-depleted T cells, or PBMCs.

Under the authors' procedure: Scientists estimated how many nucleated cells there were by amplifying reference gene primers. Profiled with immunoSEQ multiplex PCR; TCRdb holds only in-frame clones, not every one. The DNA was the basis for D and trimming; V, J and clone size are from that table. The sample contains more than 200,000 clones, around 86% of which appear only once. This clone appeared a few times. The sequenced material came from peripheral blood. This receptor was identified in a man of 80 years or more with acute or convalescent COVID-19.

CDR3 nucleotide sequence: TGTGCCAGTAGTATAGAAACTAGCGGGAGACCTAGTGAGCAGTTCTTC. This gives the protein CASSIETSGRPSEQFF. The rearrangement links TRBV19 to TRBJ2-1, with TRBD2 identical over 11 bases. Per germline, CDR1 LNHDA and CDR2 SQIVND (reference sequence). The CDR3 is made up of 16 amino acids. The junction had 7 bases not matched to a gene; V was cut back by 0 bases and J by 9 bases.